Listed below are T cell receptor beta chains from one sample, sequenced in a study of T cells in tumors after PD-1 blockade. Here immunoSEQ multiplex PCR was the method, and the copy in TCRdb shows in-frame clones only, minus some. The sample holds 20,000 to 25,000 clones; over 75% are singletons and the top ten take approximately 26%. Here the sequenced sample was PBMCs, taken before anti-PD-1 treatment. The source of these receptors is a human donor with basal cell carcinoma. CDR3s include the opening cysteine and the closing phenylalanine or tryptophan. The D gene is left open where the match is weak. Some rows have no size entry. The others give once, few or many, or a class for an expanded clone.

CDR3aa: CASSNTDTQYF
CDR3nt: TGTGCCAGCAGCAACACAGATACGCAGTATTTT
d_gene: NA
j_gene: TRBJ2-3
abundance: NA
v_gene: TRBV6-5

CDR3aa: CASSFETLEKLFF
CDR3nt: TGCGCCAGCAGCTTCGAGACACTTGAAAAACTGTTTTTT
d_gene: NA
j_gene: TRBJ1-4
abundance: once
v_gene: TRBV5-1

CDR3aa: CSVGSGGNEQFF
CDR3nt: TGCAGCGTTGGTAGCGGGGGGAATGAGCAGTTCTTC
d_gene: TRBD2
j_gene: TRBJ2-1
abundance: NA
v_gene: TRBV29-1

CDR3aa: CASSPISDRPEAFF
CDR3nt: TGTGCCAGCAGTCCTATCAGTGACAGGCCAGAAGCTTTCTTT
d_gene: NA
j_gene: TRBJ1-1
abundance: once
v_gene: TRBV6-5

CDR3aa: CASSSIRDSHFYEQYF
CDR3nt: TGTGCCAGCAGCTCCATCCGGGACAGCCACTTCTACGAGCAGTACTTC
d_gene: TRBD1
j_gene: TRBJ2-7
abundance: NA
v_gene: TRBV7-2

CDR3aa: CASSPVEGGSYEQYF
CDR3nt: TGTGCCAGCAGCCCCGTAGAGGGCGGCTCCTACGAGCAGTACTTC
d_gene: NA
j_gene: TRBJ2-7
abundance: NA
v_gene: TRBV2

CDR3aa: CASTILGGGRDEQYF
CDR3nt: TGTGCCAGCACCATCTTGGGGGGTGGGCGAGACGAGCAGTACTTC
d_gene: NA
j_gene: TRBJ2-7
abundance: NA
v_gene: TRBV6-5

CDR3aa: CASSYGQWYSNQPQHF
CDR3nt: TGTGCCAGCAGTTACGGACAGTGGTATAGCAATCAGCCCCAGCATTTT
d_gene: NA
j_gene: TRBJ1-5
abundance: once
v_gene: TRBV6-6

CDR3aa: CASSLPHSGNTIYF
CDR3nt: TGTGCCAGCAGTTTGCCCCACTCTGGAAACACCATATATTTT
d_gene: NA
j_gene: TRBJ1-3
abundance: once
v_gene: TRBV28

CDR3aa: CASRQTGGRETQYF
CDR3nt: TGTGCCAGTAGGCAAACAGGGGGCCGGGAGACCCAGTACTTC
d_gene: TRBD1
j_gene: TRBJ2-5
abundance: NA
v_gene: TRBV19

CDR3aa: CASSYARGRDEKLFF
CDR3nt: TGTGCCAGCAGTTACGCCCGGGGCCGGGATGAAAAACTGTTTTTT
d_gene: NA
j_gene: TRBJ1-4
abundance: NA
v_gene: TRBV6-2/TRBV6-3

CDR3aa: CPRCHGGAGEGSSYNEQFF
CDR3nt: TGTCCCCGCTGTCACGGGGGGGCGGGGGAGGGGAGCTCCTACAATGAGCAGTTCTTC
d_gene: TRBD2
j_gene: TRBJ2-1
abundance: NA
v_gene: TRBV2

CDR3aa: CASSYSRGPGANVLTF
CDR3nt: TGTGCCAGCAGTTACTCGAGGGGGCCTGGGGCCAACGTCCTGACTTTC
d_gene: TRBD1
j_gene: TRBJ2-6
abundance: NA
v_gene: TRBV6-2/TRBV6-3

CDR3aa: CASKHADTQYF
CDR3nt: TGTGCCAGCAAGCACGCAGATACGCAGTATTTT
d_gene: NA
j_gene: TRBJ2-3
abundance: NA
v_gene: TRBV6-6

CDR3aa: CASSLTGTSVINEQFF
CDR3nt: TGTGCCAGCAGCTTGACCGGGACTAGCGTAATCAATGAGCAGTTCTTC
d_gene: TRBD2
j_gene: TRBJ2-1
abundance: NA
v_gene: TRBV7-2

CDR3aa: CASSFNLDSQAFF
CDR3nt: TGTGCCAGCAGCTTTAATTTGGACAGTCAAGCTTTCTTT
d_gene: NA
j_gene: TRBJ1-1
abundance: NA
v_gene: TRBV7-9

CDR3aa: CASSSSSGGAYEQYF
CDR3nt: TGTGCCAGCAGCTCAAGTAGCGGGGGGGCCTACGAGCAGTACTTC
d_gene: TRBD2
j_gene: TRBJ2-7
abundance: NA
v_gene: TRBV7-2

CDR3aa: CASSLPTSGTNEQFF
CDR3nt: TGTGCCAGCAGTTTGCCCACTAGCGGGACCAATGAGCAGTTCTTC
d_gene: TRBD2
j_gene: TRBJ2-1
abundance: NA
v_gene: TRBV28

CDR3aa: CASSYATANTGELFF
CDR3nt: TGTGCCAGCAGTTACGCGACAGCGAACACCGGGGAGCTGTTTTTT
d_gene: NA
j_gene: TRBJ2-2
abundance: few
v_gene: TRBV6-5

CDR3aa: CATYFGLAGTGELFF
CDR3nt: TGTGCCACCTATTTCGGGCTAGCGGGCACCGGGGAGCTGTTTTTT
d_gene: TRBD2
j_gene: TRBJ2-2
abundance: few
v_gene: TRBV2

CDR3aa: CASGEPGFTDTQYF
CDR3nt: TGCGCCAGCGGGGAACCAGGGTTCACAGATACGCAGTATTTT
d_gene: NA
j_gene: TRBJ2-3
abundance: NA
v_gene: TRBV5-1

CDR3aa: CASSNYISPGTAPTYEQYF
CDR3nt: TGTGCCAGCAGCAACTATATTTCCCCCGGGACAGCCCCTACCTACGAGCAGTACTTC
d_gene: NA
j_gene: TRBJ2-7
abundance: few
v_gene: TRBV21-1

CDR3aa: CASSIVEGWTEAFF
CDR3nt: TGTGCCAGTAGTATAGTCGAGGGGTGGACTGAAGCTTTCTTT
d_gene: NA
j_gene: TRBJ1-1
abundance: NA
v_gene: TRBV19

CDR3aa: CAWSAQTGADSIGGYTF
CDR3nt: TGTGCCTGGAGTGCTCAGACAGGGGCCGATTCCATCGGGGGCTACACCTTC
d_gene: TRBD1
j_gene: TRBJ1-2
abundance: once
v_gene: TRBV30

CDR3aa: CASSQGAGSWTEAFF
CDR3nt: TGTGCCAGCAGCCAAGGGGCAGGGAGCTGGACTGAAGCTTTCTTT
d_gene: NA
j_gene: TRBJ1-1
abundance: NA
v_gene: TRBV3-1/TRBV3-2

CDR3aa: CSVKRQGASNEQYF
CDR3nt: TGCAGCGTAAAAAGACAGGGGGCGAGCAACGAGCAGTACTTC
d_gene: TRBD1
j_gene: TRBJ2-7
abundance: NA
v_gene: TRBV29-1

CDR3aa: CASSPQGSTDTQYF
CDR3nt: TGTGCCAGCAGCCCCCAGGGGAGCACAGATACGCAGTATTTT
d_gene: NA
j_gene: TRBJ2-3
abundance: NA
v_gene: TRBV7-3

CDR3aa: CASTYTDTQYF
CDR3nt: TGTGCCAGCACTTACACAGATACGCAGTATTTT
d_gene: NA
j_gene: TRBJ2-3
abundance: NA
v_gene: TRBV2

CDR3aa: CAWSVRVEQFF
CDR3nt: TGTGCCTGGAGTGTGAGAGTTGAGCAGTTCTTC
d_gene: NA
j_gene: TRBJ2-1
abundance: NA
v_gene: TRBV30

CDR3aa: CASSLSGPGANVLTF
CDR3nt: TGTGCCAGCAGCTTATCAGGGCCTGGGGCCAACGTCCTGACTTTC
d_gene: NA
j_gene: TRBJ2-6
abundance: NA
v_gene: TRBV7-6

CDR3aa: CASSPDRASYEQYF
CDR3nt: TGTGCCAGCAGCCCCGACAGGGCCTCCTACGAGCAGTACTTC
d_gene: TRBD1
j_gene: TRBJ2-7
abundance: NA
v_gene: TRBV7-2

CDR3aa: CASSRQGGTEAFF
CDR3nt: TGTGCCAGCAGCCGACAGGGTGGGACTGAAGCTTTCTTT
d_gene: TRBD1
j_gene: TRBJ1-1
abundance: NA
v_gene: TRBV6-5

CDR3aa: CASSETGGKTDTQYF
CDR3nt: TGTGCCAGCAGTGAGACAGGGGGCAAGACAGATACGCAGTATTTT
d_gene: TRBD1
j_gene: TRBJ2-3
abundance: NA
v_gene: TRBV2

CDR3aa: CASSLDRGTSNEQFF
CDR3nt: TGTGCCAGCAGCTTAGACAGGGGAACGAGCAATGAGCAGTTCTTC
d_gene: TRBD1
j_gene: TRBJ2-1
abundance: once
v_gene: TRBV7-2

CDR3aa: CASGLQETQYF
CDR3nt: TGTGCCAGTGGACTCCAAGAGACCCAGTACTTC
d_gene: NA
j_gene: TRBJ2-5
abundance: NA
v_gene: TRBV2

CDR3aa: CASSATSGASQTQYF
CDR3nt: TGCGCCAGCAGTGCAACTAGCGGGGCCTCTCAGACCCAGTACTTC
d_gene: TRBD2
j_gene: TRBJ2-5
abundance: NA
v_gene: TRBV10-2

CDR3aa: CAWMGQGATGELFF
CDR3nt: TGTGCCTGGATGGGACAGGGGGCAACCGGGGAGCTGTTTTTT
d_gene: TRBD1
j_gene: TRBJ2-2
abundance: NA
v_gene: TRBV30

CDR3aa: CASSQDSYQPQHF
CDR3nt: TGTGCCAGCAGCCAAGATTCCTATCAGCCCCAGCATTTT
d_gene: NA
j_gene: TRBJ1-5
abundance: NA
v_gene: TRBV3-1/TRBV3-2

CDR3aa: CSVDTTGNTEAFF
CDR3nt: TGCAGCGTTGATACTACGGGGAACACTGAAGCTTTCTTT
d_gene: NA
j_gene: TRBJ1-1
abundance: NA
v_gene: TRBV29-1

CDR3aa: CASSYQSAQETQYF
CDR3nt: TGTGCCAGCAGCTACCAATCGGCGCAAGAGACCCAGTACTTC
d_gene: NA
j_gene: TRBJ2-5
abundance: NA
v_gene: TRBV5-5

CDR3aa: CASISDRGQGNQPQHF
CDR3nt: TGTGCCAGTATCTCGGACAGGGGGCAGGGCAATCAGCCCCAGCATTTT
d_gene: TRBD1
j_gene: TRBJ1-5
abundance: NA
v_gene: TRBV19

CDR3aa: CASSYSSRGRAEAFF
CDR3nt: TGTGCCAGCAGTTACTCCAGCAGGGGGCGCGCTGAAGCTTTCTTT
d_gene: TRBD1
j_gene: TRBJ1-1
abundance: NA
v_gene: TRBV6-2/TRBV6-3

CDR3aa: CASSEGQAKFTDTQYF
CDR3nt: TGTGCCAGCAGTGAAGGACAGGCAAAGTTCACAGATACGCAGTATTTT
d_gene: NA
j_gene: TRBJ2-3
abundance: NA
v_gene: TRBV6-1

CDR3aa: CASSYTRVGGDNQPQHF
CDR3nt: TGTGCCAGCAGTTACACCCGAGTCGGGGGGGACAATCAGCCCCAGCATTTT
d_gene: NA
j_gene: TRBJ1-5
abundance: few
v_gene: TRBV6-2/TRBV6-3

CDR3aa: CASSSDTSYGYTF
CDR3nt: TGTGCCAGCAGTTCCGACACCAGCTATGGCTACACCTTC
d_gene: NA
j_gene: TRBJ1-2
abundance: NA
v_gene: TRBV12-3/TRBV12-4

CDR3aa: CASSSQGWGNTIYF
CDR3nt: TGTGCCAGCAGCTCCCAGGGGTGGGGAAACACCATATATTTT
d_gene: NA
j_gene: TRBJ1-3
abundance: once
v_gene: TRBV13

CDR3aa: CACCEGGGRVGSSYNEQFF
CDR3nt: TGTGCCTGCTGTGAAGGGGGGGGGCGGGTGGGGAGCTCCTACAATGAGCAGTTCTTC
d_gene: NA
j_gene: TRBJ2-1
abundance: NA
v_gene: TRBV2

CDR3aa: CASLRRTGSTDTQYF
CDR3nt: TGTGCCAGCCTTCGACGGACTGGGAGCACAGATACGCAGTATTTT
d_gene: NA
j_gene: TRBJ2-3
abundance: NA
v_gene: TRBV6-6

CDR3aa: CASKRAAQETQYF
CDR3nt: TGTGCCAGCAAGAGGGCCGCTCAAGAGACCCAGTACTTC
d_gene: NA
j_gene: TRBJ2-5
abundance: NA
v_gene: TRBV2

CDR3aa: CASKGTSGRKGWETQYF
CDR3nt: TGTGCCAGCAAGGGGACTAGCGGGAGGAAGGGTTGGGAGACCCAGTACTTC
d_gene: TRBD2
j_gene: TRBJ2-5
abundance: NA
v_gene: TRBV27